The 27 T cell receptor beta chains listed next were all sequenced from one sample in a study of cytomegalovirus exposure and HLA in healthy donors. 13 Jbeta primers and 60 Vbeta primers were used for the PCR. Assay used: immunoSEQ multiplex PCR; TCRdb lists only in-frame clones, some missing. The table shows about 160,000 clones, with approximately 76% occurring only once. The sequenced sample was PBMCs. Receptors were obtained from a man aged 60-69 years in good health and CMV-seronegative.

Many counts were recorded for this clone. The genes are TRBV7-5 and TRBJ2-7; the D segment call TRBD1 is taken from the table without a DNA check. TRBV7-5 is labeled a pseudogene. The CDR3 contains 14 residues. Written as DNA, the CDR3 is TGTGTCAGAAGCCCTGTGGCTGTTCCCTACGAGCAGTACTTC. This translates into CVRSPVAVPYEQYF.

The V and J genes are TRBV4-2 and TRBJ2-5; TRBD2 might be the D (7 bases). The J call is uncertain, as TRBJ2-7 better fits the DNA end. The CDR3 has 16 amino acids. CDR1 is LGHNA, CDR2 YNFKEQ, per germline. The CDR3 sequence: CASSQPESKGGYEQYF. Here the CDR3 DNA reads TGTGCCAGCAGCCAGCCCGAGTCGAAGGGGGGGTACGAGCAGTACTTC.

This clone was found a few times. The genes are TRBV5-1 and TRBJ2-2; 7 positions agree with TRBD1. Germline V gene data show CDR1 as SGHRS and CDR2 as YFSETQ. J gave up 5 bases and V 4 bases, and 11 bases lay outside the gene matches. CDR3 length equals 16 residues. The CDR3 bases are TGCGCCAGCAGCCCGTTGGGGACAGTTGGAACCGGGGAGCTGTTTTTT. Translated: CASSPLGTVGTGELFF.

CDR3 protein: CASSLRDRGSYEQYF. For the CDR3, the DNA is TGTGCCAGTAGTTTACGGGACAGGGGCTCCTACGAGCAGTACTTC. The chain combines TRBV19 with TRBJ2-7; TRBD1 matches 10 bases. Losses at the gene ends were 5 bases for V and 0 bases for J; bases not matched to a gene: 4. The CDR3 runs to 15 residues. Germline-derived CDR1 and CDR2 are LNHDA and SQIVND (reference sequence). The variable domain in full, with the rest retrieved from reference TRBV19 and TRBJ2-7, is DGGITQSPKYLFRKEGQNVTLSCEQNLNHDAMYWYRQDPGQGLRLIYYSQIVNDFQKGDIAEGYSVSREKKESFPLTVTSAQKNPTAFYLCASSLRDRGSYEQYFGPGTRLTVT.

CDR3 DNA: TGTGCCAGCAGTTTAGTGGTGGGAGGGGGGCTCGGGTCTGCCGAGCAGTACTTC. Translation gives CASSLVVGGGLGSAEQYF. V gene TRBV28 combines with J gene TRBJ2-5; D perhaps matches TRBD2 (7 bases). The better agreement between TRBJ2-7 and the DNA end casts doubt on the J call. CDR3 size: 18 residues. Germline CDR1 MDHEN, CDR2 SYDVKM.

The rearrangement joins TRBV10-3 to TRBJ2-1; the match to TRBD2 covers 10 bases. Germline CDR1 and CDR2: ENHRY and SYGVKD. V trimming: 7 bases; J trimming: 5 bases; junction bases outside the gene matches: 5. The CDR3 loop spans 14 amino acids. The CDR3 is CAINLAGDHNEQFF. For the CDR3, the DNA is TGTGCCATCAATCTAGCGGGAGACCACAATGAGCAGTTCTTC.

The chain uses TRBV7-9 and TRBJ2-7; possible D gene TRBD1, 5 bases. V was pared by 0 bases and J by 5 bases, with 11 bases between. This CDR3 contains 14 residues. The germline V gene encodes CDR1 SEHNR and CDR2 FQNEAQ (reference sequence). CDR3 sequence: CASSLAQGYDEQYF. Written as DNA, the CDR3 is TGTGCCAGCAGCTTAGCTCAGGGTTATGACGAGCAGTACTTC.

The chain joins TRBV5-1 to TRBJ2-7; a possible D gene is TRBD1 (6 bases). V was pared by 0 bases and J by 3 bases, with 7 bases between. From germline, CDR1 is SGHRS and CDR2 YFSETQ. This CDR3 spans 13 amino acids. CDR3 sequence: CASSLGQDYEQYF. In DNA, the CDR3 is TGCGCCAGCAGCTTGGGACAGGACTACGAGCAGTACTTC.

CDR3 protein: CASSTGLAGGGNEQFF. DNA of the CDR3: TGTGCCAGCAGCACGGGACTAGCGGGGGGCGGGAATGAGCAGTTCTTC. The chain employs TRBV5-6 and TRBJ2-1; 15 bases line up with TRBD2. V dropped 4 bases and J dropped 7; count of bases not matched to a gene: 6. This CDR3 is built from 16 residues. The germline CDR1 and CDR2 sequences are SGHDT and YYEEEE.

This clone was observed a few times. This sequence joins TRBV29-1 and TRBJ1-1; 9 nucleotides match TRBD1. The V gene's germline CDR1 is SQVTM and CDR2 ANQGSEA. J lost 4 bases, V lost 3 bases, and 6 bases had no gene match. The CDR3 spans 14 residues. The CDR3 loop reads CSVEPTGGGTEAFF. Here the CDR3 DNA reads TGCAGCGTTGAGCCCACAGGGGGCGGCACTGAAGCTTTCTTT.

This clone appeared a single time. The chain carries TRBV6-5 and TRBJ1-6; maybe TRBD1 (5 bases). Germline CDR1 is MNHEY and CDR2 is SVGAGI. V lost 2 bases and J lost 8, with 16 bases in between. CDR3 size: 16 residues. The CDR3 reads CASSYQGLRGDSPLHF. The CDR3 DNA reads as TGTGCCAGCAGTTACCAAGGGCTTCGGGGGGATTCACCCCTCCACTTT.

The chain has TRBV6-6 and TRBJ2-1, with 7 bases aligning to TRBD2. Germline values: CDR1 MNHNY, CDR2 SVGAGI (reference sequence). V lost 0 bases, J lost 5 bases, and 7 bases stayed unmatched. The CDR3 totals 16 residues. The CDR3 DNA is TGTGCCAGCAGTTACTCAGGGACTAAAAGGAACAATGAGCAGTTCTTC. Its translation: CASSYSGTKRNNEQFF.

The rearrangement joins TRBV19 to TRBJ1-5; TRBD1 aligns across 7 bases. This CDR3 has 16 residues. V trimming: 5 bases; J trimming: 0 bases; junction bases outside the gene matches: 7. Germline CDR1 reads LNHDA; CDR2 reads SQIVND (reference sequence). The chain's CDR3 is CASSQEQGRSNQPQHF. CDR3 bases: TGTGCCAGTAGTCAGGAACAGGGGCGTAGCAATCAGCCCCAGCATTTT.

The V and J genes are TRBV9 and TRBJ2-3; weak D call: TRBD2 (6 bases). There are 17 residues in the CDR3. V lost 0 bases and J 5 bases, leaving 19 bases between the germline ends. Germline V gene data show CDR1 as SGDLS and CDR2 as YYNGEE. CDR3 sequence reads: CASSVATGGVGGDTQYF. The CDR3 DNA reads TGTGCCAGCAGCGTAGCTACCGGTGGGGTCGGGGGAGATACGCAGTATTTT.

This chain links TRBV6-1 with TRBJ2-1; 7 positions match TRBD1. Germline V gene lookup returns CDR1 MNHNS and CDR2 SASEGT. The CDR3 loop spans 17 amino acids. V trimming: 3 bases; J trimming: 0 bases; junction bases outside the gene matches: 8. Written as DNA, the CDR3 is TGTGCCAGCAGTGACCTACAGGGGTCGAGCTCCTACAATGAGCAGTTCTTC. It is translated as CASSDLQGSSSYNEQFF.

The CDR3 is CASSRAGIQNNEKLFF. CDR3 bases: TGTGCCAGCAGCCGTGCGGGGATTCAAAATAATGAAAAACTGTTTTTT. The genes are TRBV28 and TRBJ1-4; D is uncertain. The germline CDR1 and CDR2 sequences are MDHEN and SYDVKM. CDR3 length equals 16 residues. Trimming took off 6 bases at V and 4 bases at J, with 18 bases between the two ends.

This clone was counted between two and nine times. V usage is TRBV4-3 and J usage is TRBJ2-5; 11 bases agree with TRBD2. Germline V lookup: CDR1 LGHNA, CDR2 YSLEER. Trimming removed 4 bases from V and 1 base from J; junction bases left unmatched: 2. The CDR3 is 15 residues long. CDR3 nucleotides: TGCGCCAGCAGCCCGACTAGCGGGACCCAAGAGACCCAGTACTTC. Translating gives CASSPTSGTQETQYF.

The genes are TRBV27 and TRBJ2-5; tentatively, D is TRBD2 (5 bases). In germline, CDR1 is MNHEY, CDR2 SMNVEV (reference sequence). Trimming took 1 base from V and 5 from J, leaving 11 bases between them. The CDR3 runs 14 residues. This CDR3 reads CASSLWASRETQYF. For the CDR3, the DNA is TGTGCCAGCAGTTTATGGGCTAGCCGGGAGACCCAGTACTTC.

The CDR3 is CASSRSKTGGATNEKLFF. In DNA form, the CDR3 reads TGCGCCAGCAGCCGATCGAAAACAGGCGGCGCAACTAATGAAAAACTGTTTTTT. The chain uses TRBV4-3 and TRBJ1-4; tentatively, D is TRBD1 (5 bases). Looked up from germline, CDR1 is LGHNA and CDR2 is YSLEER. V was cut by 4 bases and J by 0 bases, with 18 bases left in between. This CDR3 has 18 amino acids.

The chain has TRBV7-3 and TRBJ2-5, with D maybe TRBD1 (6 bases). This CDR3 is 15 amino acids long. The V and J ends lost 3 bases and 0 bases respectively, with 11 bases between them. Germline assignment: CDR1 SGHTA and CDR2 FQGTGA. The CDR3 reads CASSLTRDNQETQYF. CDR3 nucleotides: TGTGCCAGCAGCTTGACCCGGGACAACCAAGAGACCCAGTACTTC.

This clone was seen a handful of times. This CDR3 is CASSESGSQETQYF. CDR3 DNA: TGTGCCAGCAGTGAATCGGGGAGTCAGGAGACCCAGTACTTC. This chain links TRBV2 with TRBJ2-5; possible D gene TRBD2, 5 bases. CDR3 length: 14 amino acids. CDR1 SNHLY and CDR2 FYNNEI come from the germline V gene. Trimming removed 2 bases from V and 5 bases from J, with 12 bases in between.

The chain is built from TRBV11-2 and TRBJ2-1, with 11 bases that match TRBD2. This CDR3 comprises 16 residues. Trimming at V came to 5 bases and at J to 5 bases, leaving 8 bases not matched to a gene. Germline assignment: CDR1 SGHAT and CDR2 FQNNGV. The CDR3 DNA sequence: TGTGCCAGCAGCGAACTAGCGGGAGTATCCCACAATGAGCAGTTCTTC. This encodes CASSELAGVSHNEQFF.

The chain is built from TRBV15 and TRBJ2-5; TRBD1 matches 10 bases. V was pared by 0 bases and J by 1 base, with 8 bases of the junction left unmatched. Germline V gives CDR1 LNHNV, CDR2 YYDKDF (reference sequence). The CDR3 sequence is 18 residues long. The CDR3 reads CATSRDYDRGRIQETQYF. The CDR3 DNA is TGTGCCACCAGCAGAGATTACGACAGGGGGCGAATCCAAGAGACCCAGTACTTC. The full variable domain, completed using reference TRBV15 and TRBJ2-5, is DAMVIQNPRYQVTQFGKPVTLSCSQTLNHNVMYWYQQKSSQAPKLLFHYYDKDFNNEADTPDNFQSRRPNTSFCFLDIRSPGLGDTAMYLCATSRDYDRGRIQETQYFGPGTRLLVL.

The chain links TRBV19 to TRBJ1-5; TRBD1 matches at 7 bases. CDR1 is LNHDA and CDR2 is SQIVND in the germline V gene (reference sequence). The CDR3 totals 15 residues. Germline trimming cut 4 bases from V and 5 bases from J; bases unmatched to any gene: 8. The CDR3, as DNA: TGTGCCAGTAGTAAAACGGGACAGCTCTATCAGCCCCAGCATTTT. Protein product: CASSKTGQLYQPQHF. Full variable domain (rest looked up from reference TRBV19 and TRBJ1-5): DGGITQSPKYLFRKEGQNVTLSCEQNLNHDAMYWYRQDPGQGLRLIYYSQIVNDFQKGDIAEGYSVSREKKESFPLTVTSAQKNPTAFYLCASSKTGQLYQPQHFGDGTRLSIL.

The chain couples TRBV7-8 to TRBJ2-2; the match to TRBD2 covers 7 bases. J was trimmed by 7 bases and V by 1 base; bases with no gene match: 6. There are 15 residues in the CDR3. Germline values: CDR1 SGHVS, CDR2 FQNEAQ. In DNA, the CDR3 is TGTGCCAGCAGCTTAGTGGCGGGGGTGGTCGGGGAGCTGTTTTTT. Protein: CASSLVAGVVGELFF.

The chain couples TRBV6-5 to TRBJ1-6; D call uncertain. V shed 2 bases and J shed 4 bases, with 6 bases lying between them. CDR1 and CDR2 (germline): MNHEY, SVGAGI. The CDR3 has 14 amino acids. The CDR3 reads CASSYRGYNSPLHF. CDR3 sequence (DNA): TGTGCCAGCAGTTACCGGGGTTATAATTCACCCCTCCACTTT.

The genes are TRBV28 and TRBJ2-1; 9 nucleotides match TRBD2. The CDR3 contains 15 residues. The ends lost 1 base at V and 9 bases at J; junction bases unmatched: 7. Germline CDR1 and CDR2: MDHEN and SYDVKM. The CDR3 DNA reads TGTGCCAGCAGTTTATCGGCGGGGGGGCCCAGTGAGCAGTTCTTC. This sequence encodes CASSLSAGGPSEQFF.